This entry lists 25 T cell receptor beta chains sequenced from one sample in a study of blood T cell repertoires in COVID-19. Repertoires were generated with immunoSEQ multiplex PCR, while TCRdb's copy carries only in-frame clones and drops some. Here the sample spans about 230,000 clones, about 86% being singletons. Sequencing input: peripheral blood. The origin of the receptors is a man aged 35 to 55 with active or convalescent COVID-19.

The chain is built from TRBV5-4 and TRBJ2-7; D gene unclear. The germline V gene has CDR1 SGHNT and CDR2 YYREEE (reference sequence). Trimming removed 4 bases at V and 3 bases at J, with 14 bases between. The CDR3 has 14 residues. In DNA form, the CDR3 reads TGTGCCAGCAGCAAACACGATTACATCTACGAGCAGTACTTC. It codes for CASSKHDYIYEQYF.

The V and J genes are TRBV5-4 and TRBJ2-7; D is unclear. Germline V CDR1 and CDR2: SGHNT, YYREEE (reference sequence). The V end was cut by 0 bases, the J end by 2 bases, with 6 bases between. The CDR3 runs to 13 residues. CDR3 DNA sequence: TGTGCCAGCAGCTTGGTTCCAGCCTACGAGCAGTACTTC. Translation gives CASSLVPAYEQYF.

This clone was observed a handful of times. The chain recombines TRBV3-1 (or the pseudogene TRBV3-2) with TRBJ2-1, with 9 nucleotides matching TRBD2. Germline trimming cut 0 bases from V and 0 bases from J; bases unmatched to any gene: 6. The CDR3 sequence is 18 residues long. The germline gives CDR1 LGHDT, CDR2 YNNKEL (reference sequence). For the CDR3, the DNA is TGTGCCAGCAGCCAAGATAATAGCGGGGGCATCTCCTACAATGAGCAGTTCTTC. Protein product: CASSQDNSGGISYNEQFF.

This chain uses TRBV6-4 with TRBJ2-7; unclear D gene. Germline V CDR1 and CDR2: MRHNA, SNTAGT. Trimming removed 2 bases from V and 0 bases from J, with 14 bases in between. The CDR3 has 16 residues. The CDR3 loop reads CASSDIRTQVSYEQYF. The DNA of the CDR3 is TGTGCCAGCAGTGACATTCGAACTCAGGTCTCCTACGAGCAGTACTTC.

The V call is TRBV6-5, the J call TRBJ1-3, with D unclear. This CDR3 has 15 residues. The germline CDR1 and CDR2 sequences are MNHEY and SVGAGI. V was shortened by 5 bases and J by 6 bases, with 17 bases between the two germline ends. The DNA for the CDR3 is TGTGCCAGCAGTCCCAGAGGGTGGATTAAAAACACCATATATTTT. Translated: CASSPRGWIKNTIYF.

This sequence joins TRBV12-3 or TRBV12-4 and TRBJ1-6; D is unclear. V lost 3 bases and J 10 bases, leaving 10 bases between the germline ends. The length of the CDR3 is 13 residues. In DNA, the CDR3 is TGTGCCAGCAGTTTGCGGGAGCGGTCACCCCTCCACTTT. It encodes CASSLRERSPLHF.

Only one count was recorded for this clone. The rearrangement links TRBV7-9 to TRBJ1-3; 7 nucleotides line up with TRBD1. The CDR3 runs to 16 residues. CDR1 is SEHNR, CDR2 FQNEAQ, per germline (reference sequence). V gave up 5 bases and J gave up 0 bases; unmatched junction bases: 7. The CDR3: CASSPRDSVSGNTIYF. The CDR3 nucleotides read TGTGCCAGCAGCCCTAGGGACAGTGTCTCTGGAAACACCATATATTTT.

This sequence joins TRBV11-2 and TRBJ2-3, with 8 positions matching TRBD2. The ends lost 5 bases at V and 1 base at J; junction bases unmatched: 17. This CDR3 has 19 amino acids. Germline CDR1 and CDR2: SGHAT and FQNNGV. CDR3 in amino acids: CASSPRGFAGGLGTDTQYF. In nucleotides, the CDR3 is TGTGCCAGCAGCCCCCGGGGCTTTGCGGGGGGCTTAGGCACAGATACGCAGTATTTT.

V gene TRBV5-8 combines with J gene TRBJ1-2; 7 nucleotides agree with TRBD1. CDR3 size: 13 residues. In germline, CDR1 is SGHTS, CDR2 YDEGEE. The V and J ends lost 4 bases and 5 bases, in that order; junction bases with no gene match: 5. CDR3 nucleotides: TGTGCCAGCAGCAGTGGACAGGTTTATGGCTACACCTTC. This encodes CASSSGQVYGYTF. Full variable domain (outside the CDR3, taken from reference TRBV5-8 and TRBJ1-2): EAGVTQSPTHLIKTRGQQATLRCSPISGHTSVYWYQQALGLGLQFLLWYDEGEERNRGNFPPRFSGRQFPNYSSELNVNALELEDSALYLCASSSGQVYGYTFGSGTRLTVV.

A word on this clone: At one of its ends the junction is not consistent with the germline gene, which may arise from a read error. Different DNA sequences within this sample yield the same CDR3. The chain links TRBV6-5 to TRBJ1-2; 10 nucleotides agree with TRBD1. The CDR3 runs 16 residues. Germline CDR1 MNHEY, CDR2 SVGAGI. The CDR3 here is CASSYSPGQGSYGYTF. CDR3 coding DNA: TGTGCCAGCAGTTACTCCCCGGGACAGGGGTCCTATGGTTACACCTTC.

The chain combines TRBV6-5 with TRBJ2-7, with D perhaps matching TRBD1 (5 bases). V shed 0 bases and J shed 3 bases, with 12 bases lying between them. Germline V gene data show CDR1 as MNHEY and CDR2 as SVGAGI. The CDR3 is 15 residues long. The CDR3 here is CASSYSAVQGYEQYF. The CDR3 bases are TGTGCCAGCAGTTACTCGGCGGTTCAGGGCTACGAGCAGTACTTC.

The V gene is TRBV9, the J gene TRBJ1-4; TRBD1 matches at 7 bases. The germline V gene encodes CDR1 SGDLS and CDR2 YYNGEE. The junction had 3 bases not matched to a gene; V was cut back by 0 bases and J by 4 bases. The CDR3 has 15 amino acids. The CDR3 spells CASSVGTGFNEKLFF. For the CDR3, the DNA is TGTGCCAGCAGCGTAGGGACAGGCTTTAATGAAAAACTGTTTTTT.

This clone was seen once. This sequence joins TRBV19 and TRBJ1-5, with TRBD1 matching over 8 bases. V lost 4 bases to trimming and J lost 4 bases; unmatched junction nucleotides: 12. CDR3 length equals 17 residues. The V gene's germline CDR1 is LNHDA and CDR2 SQIVND (reference sequence). The CDR3 DNA reads TGTGCCAGTAGTAATACGAAAGGACAGGGCCCTAATCAGCCCCAGCATTTT. Protein sequence: CASSNTKGQGPNQPQHF. The full variable domain, in which reference TRBV19 and TRBJ1-5 provide the parts outside the CDR3, is DGGITQSPKYLFRKEGQNVTLSCEQNLNHDAMYWYRQDPGQGLRLIYYSQIVNDFQKGDIAEGYSVSREKKESFPLTVTSAQKNPTAFYLCASSNTKGQGPNQPQHFGDGTRLSIL.

The V gene is TRBV12-3 or TRBV12-4, the J gene TRBJ2-1; D call uncertain. CDR3 length equals 11 residues. V dropped 5 bases and J dropped 12 bases, with 11 bases sitting between them. CDR3 sequence reads: CASSRLEGQFF. As DNA, the CDR3 is TGTGCCAGCAGTCGTCTAGAAGGGCAGTTCTTC.

V gene TRBV2 combines with J gene TRBJ1-2; tentatively, D is TRBD1 (6 bases). The V gene's germline CDR1 is SNHLY and CDR2 FYNNEI. The CDR3 runs 12 residues. Trimming removed 6 bases from V and 8 bases from J, with 13 bases in between. In DNA form, the CDR3 reads TGTGCCAGCAGAAACAGGGTATCGGGCTACACCTTC. Residues: CASRNRVSGYTF.

V is TRBV7-2 and J is TRBJ2-5, with 7 bases lining up with TRBD2. The CDR3 covers 17 residues. Per germline, CDR1 SGHTA and CDR2 FQGNSA. The V gene end was trimmed by 4 bases and the J gene end by 4 bases; junction bases not matched to a gene: 15. The CDR3 sequence: CASSSKLRENRGETQYF. In DNA, the CDR3 is TGTGCCAGCAGCTCAAAATTGCGGGAGAACCGGGGAGAGACCCAGTACTTC.

The CDR3 loop reads CASSRQTYGYTF. DNA for the CDR3: TGTGCCAGCAGTAGACAGACATATGGCTACACCTTC. The J gene is TRBJ1-2, the V gene TRBV2; D is perhaps TRBD1 (5 bases). There are 12 residues in the CDR3. The V gene lost 5 bases and the J gene lost 5 bases, with 9 bases spanning the gap. Germline V gene lookup returns CDR1 SNHLY and CDR2 FYNNEI. Full variable domain (outside the CDR3, taken from reference TRBV2 and TRBJ1-2): EPEVTQTPSHQVTQMGQEVILRCVPISNHLYFYWYRQILGQKVEFLVSFYNNEISEKSEIFDDQFSVERPDGSNFTLKIRSTKLEDSAMYFCASSRQTYGYTFGSGTRLTVV.

The V gene is TRBV5-6, the J gene TRBJ1-1, with TRBD1 matching 8 bases. The length of the CDR3 is 14 residues. V gave up 4 bases and J gave up 7 bases; unmatched junction bases: 9. CDR1 is SGHDT, CDR2 YYEEEE, per germline. The CDR3 sequence: CASSLDRVNDEAFF. In DNA form, the CDR3 reads TGTGCCAGCAGCCTGGACAGGGTGAATGATGAAGCTTTCTTT.

The V call is TRBV24-1, the J call TRBJ1-5, with D uncertain. V was trimmed by 11 bases and J by 5 bases, leaving 18 bases between them. CDR3 length equals 14 residues. CDR1 is KGHDR, CDR2 SFDVKD, per germline. CDR3 sequence reads: CAILGRGSDQPQHF. Written as DNA, the CDR3 is TGTGCCATTTTAGGGCGGGGATCGGATCAGCCCCAGCATTTT.

This sequence joins TRBV7-3 and TRBJ2-1; 10 nucleotides match TRBD2. The V segment lost 8 bases and the J segment 8 bases; nucleotides outside the gene matches: 9. Germline V gene sequence: CDR1 SGHTA, CDR2 FQGTGA. CDR3 length equals 14 residues. CDR3 region: CASSSGGAIDEQFF. CDR3 DNA sequence: TGTGCCAGCTCCAGCGGGGGGGCCATTGATGAGCAGTTCTTC.

The chain couples TRBV27 to TRBJ2-2; tentative D call: TRBD2 (6 bases). The V gene lost 5 bases and the J gene lost 4 bases, with 17 bases spanning the gap. Germline assignment: CDR1 MNHEY and CDR2 SMNVEV (reference sequence). This CDR3 has 16 residues. Here the CDR3 DNA reads TGTGCCAGCAGTGTTGAGCCGTTCGGGGGCACCGGGGAGCTGTTTTTT. Protein product: CASSVEPFGGTGELFF.

V and J are TRBV6-5 and TRBJ1-6; D remains ambiguous. Germline V CDR1 and CDR2: MNHEY, SVGAGI. The CDR3 runs to 14 residues. Trimming removed 2 bases at V and 7 bases at J, with 9 bases between. Here the CDR3 reads CASSYSQKNSPLHF. CDR3 DNA: TGTGCCAGCAGTTACAGCCAAAAGAATTCACCCCTCCACTTT.

V is TRBV6-6 and J is TRBJ1-2, with 9 bases identical to TRBD1. V lost 6 bases and J lost 6; bases outside the gene matches: 5. There are 13 residues in the CDR3. From germline, CDR1 is MNHNY and CDR2 SVGAGI (reference sequence). The CDR3 coding sequence is TGTGCCAGCAGAACCACAGGGGGCAATGGCTACACCTTC. Its protein product is CASRTTGGNGYTF.

V usage is TRBV19 and J usage is TRBJ2-5; weak D call: TRBD1 (6 bases). There are 14 residues in the CDR3. Germline CDR1 reads LNHDA; CDR2 reads SQIVND (reference sequence). V was trimmed by 3 bases and J by 4 bases, leaving 12 bases between them. CDR3: CASSMGQGPETQYF. The CDR3 region has the DNA TGTGCCAGTAGTATGGGGCAGGGGCCAGAGACCCAGTACTTC.

The gene calls are TRBV6-6 and TRBJ1-3; 9 nucleotides agree with TRBD1. V was clipped by 5 bases and J by 3 bases; unmatched bases: 11. Germline assignment: CDR1 MNHNY and CDR2 SVGAGI (reference sequence). The CDR3 contains 17 residues. In DNA form, the CDR3 reads TGTGCCAGCAGTCTCTCAACCGGGACAGGGTTTGGAAACACCATATATTTT. Its protein product is CASSLSTGTGFGNTIYF.